This T cell receptor (beta chain) was captured by sequencing in a study of T cells in Graves' hyperthyroidism and ophthalmopathy. Authors of the study amplified TCR beta CDR3 regions from RNA transcripts. First-round RT-PCR targeting the TCR CDR3 was performed with the HTBI primer set. TCRdb reanalysed the multiplex PCR reads using MiXCR and keeps one entry per CDR3 protein. The sample has some 560,000 distinct CDR3 sequences, roughly 15% seen once; the top ten hold roughly 13%. This clonotype has at least ten counts. Sequenced input: blood. The TCR comes from a woman aged 40 to 49 with Graves' hyperthyroidism.

CDR3 sequence reads: CASSLTTGVGEYF. The CDR3 DNA follows: TGTGCCAGCAGTTTAACTACAGGGGTGGGGGAGTACTTC. This chain links TRBV12-3 or TRBV12-4 with TRBJ2-5; 7 positions agree with TRBD1. There are 13 residues in the CDR3. Trimming removed 2 bases from V and 12 bases from J; junction bases left unmatched: 9.